This is a list of T cell receptor beta chains from one sample in a study of shared clonotypes between healthy human individuals. Here immunoSEQ multiplex PCR was the method, and the copy in TCRdb shows in-frame clones only, minus some. Of around 510,000 clones listed, 70% to 80% are singletons. Sequenced material: PBMCs. The origin of the receptors is a woman in her 40s in good health. Some clones in this sample may be carry-over from other donors' samples. Both conserved end residues are part of each CDR3. D genes are given only for firm matches. The listing skips clone size in some rows; elsewhere it reads once, few, many or a size class.

V gene: TRBV30; CDR3 length: 14; J gene: TRBJ1-6; D gene: NA; clone size: few; CDR3 protein: CAWSVTGYNSPLHF; CDR3 DNA: TGTGCCTGGAGTGTCACAGGGTATAATTCACCCCTCCACTTT
V gene: TRBV11-2; CDR3 length: 14; J gene: TRBJ2-7; D gene: NA; clone size: NA; CDR3 protein: CASSSRDTNYEQYF; CDR3 DNA: TGTGCCAGCAGCTCCCGGGACACGAACTACGAGCAGTACTTC
V gene: TRBV7-7; CDR3 length: 14; J gene: TRBJ2-1; D gene: TRBD2; clone size: NA; CDR3 protein: CASSLDTSANEQFF; CDR3 DNA: TGTGCCAGCAGCTTAGACACTAGCGCCAATGAGCAGTTCTTC
V gene: TRBV30; CDR3 length: 10; J gene: TRBJ2-1; D gene: NA; clone size: NA; CDR3 protein: CAWGGREQFF; CDR3 DNA: TGTGCCTGGGGTGGCCGTGAGCAGTTCTTC
V gene: TRBV5-5; CDR3 length: 15; J gene: TRBJ2-1; D gene: NA; clone size: NA; CDR3 protein: CASSWDGSSYNEQFF; CDR3 DNA: TGTGCCAGCAGCTGGGACGGGAGCTCCTACAATGAGCAGTTCTTC
V gene: TRBV14; CDR3 length: 14; J gene: TRBJ2-5; D gene: NA; clone size: NA; CDR3 protein: CASSQASGGGGQYF; CDR3 DNA: TGTGCCAGCAGCCAAGCATCCGGTGGGGGAGGCCAGTACTTC
V gene: TRBV28; CDR3 length: 12; J gene: TRBJ2-1; D gene: TRBD2; clone size: NA; CDR3 protein: CASSSSGTLQFF; CDR3 DNA: TGTGCCAGCAGCTCTAGCGGGACGCTCCAGTTCTTC
V gene: TRBV4-2; CDR3 length: 21; J gene: TRBJ2-7; D gene: TRBD2; clone size: NA; CDR3 protein: CASSQVLASGSWGPGNYEQYF; CDR3 DNA: TGTGCCAGCAGCCAAGTTTTGGCTAGCGGGAGTTGGGGCCCAGGAAACTACGAGCAGTACTTC
V gene: TRBV28; CDR3 length: 17; J gene: TRBJ2-2; D gene: NA; clone size: NA; CDR3 protein: CASSPLGAQANTGELFF; CDR3 DNA: TGTGCCAGCAGTCCCCTTGGGGCCCAGGCGAACACCGGGGAGCTGTTTTTT
V gene: TRBV18; CDR3 length: 14; J gene: TRBJ2-2; D gene: TRBD2; clone size: NA; CDR3 protein: CASSVNSGTGELFF; CDR3 DNA: TGTGCCAGCTCGGTTAATAGCGGGACCGGGGAGCTGTTTTTT
V gene: TRBV5-1; CDR3 length: 14; J gene: TRBJ2-1; D gene: TRBD1; clone size: NA; CDR3 protein: CASSFPTGGNEQFF; CDR3 DNA: TGCGCCAGCAGCTTTCCTACAGGGGGCAATGAGCAGTTCTTC
V gene: TRBV5-1; CDR3 length: 11; J gene: TRBJ1-1; D gene: TRBD1; clone size: NA; CDR3 protein: CASSAGTEKRF; CDR3 DNA: TGCGCCAGCAGCGCTGGGACAGAAAAGCGCTTT
V gene: TRBV28; CDR3 length: 12; J gene: TRBJ2-7; D gene: NA; clone size: NA; CDR3 protein: CAAAQVSYEQYF; CDR3 DNA: TGTGCGGCGGCGCAGGTGTCCTACGAGCAGTACTTC
V gene: TRBV25-1; CDR3 length: 14; J gene: TRBJ2-7; D gene: NA; clone size: NA; CDR3 protein: CASSISRGSYEQYF; CDR3 DNA: TGTGCCAGCAGTATATCCAGGGGCTCCTACGAGCAGTACTTC
V gene: TRBV6-1; CDR3 length: 15; J gene: TRBJ2-2; D gene: TRBD1; clone size: NA; CDR3 protein: CASSEGDRGPGELFF; CDR3 DNA: TGTGCCAGCAGTGAAGGGGACAGGGGCCCCGGGGAGCTGTTTTTT
V gene: TRBV7-6; CDR3 length: 14; J gene: TRBJ1-1; D gene: NA; clone size: NA; CDR3 protein: CASSLSQGNTEAFF; CDR3 DNA: TGTGCCAGCAGCTTAAGCCAGGGGAACACTGAAGCTTTCTTT
V gene: TRBV19; CDR3 length: 14; J gene: TRBJ1-1; D gene: NA; clone size: NA; CDR3 protein: CASSHGAGYTEAFF; CDR3 DNA: TGTGCCAGTAGTCACGGGGCGGGGTACACTGAAGCTTTCTTT
V gene: TRBV21-1; CDR3 length: 13; J gene: TRBJ2-7; D gene: NA; clone size: NA; CDR3 protein: CASSTRGSYEQYF; CDR3 DNA: TGTGCCAGCAGCACAAGGGGATCCTACGAGCAGTACTTC
V gene: TRBV11-2; CDR3 length: 16; J gene: TRBJ2-1; D gene: TRBD2; clone size: NA; CDR3 protein: CASSIGTSGRLNEQFF; CDR3 DNA: TGTGCCAGCAGCATCGGGACTAGCGGGAGGCTGAATGAGCAGTTCTTC
V gene: TRBV5-1; CDR3 length: 13; J gene: TRBJ2-7; D gene: NA; clone size: NA; CDR3 protein: CASSFSSSYEQYF; CDR3 DNA: TGCGCCAGCAGCTTCTCTAGCTCCTACGAGCAGTACTTC
V gene: TRBV7-8; CDR3 length: 17; J gene: TRBJ2-7; D gene: NA; clone size: NA; CDR3 protein: CASSLAGGRGSSYEQYF; CDR3 DNA: TGTGCCAGCAGCTTAGCGGGCGGAAGGGGCAGCTCCTACGAGCAGTACTTC
V gene: TRBV19; CDR3 length: 13; J gene: TRBJ1-1; D gene: NA; clone size: NA; CDR3 protein: CASSILRNTEAFF; CDR3 DNA: TGTGCCAGTAGTATTCTCAGGAACACTGAAGCTTTCTTT
V gene: TRBV19; CDR3 length: 11; J gene: TRBJ1-2; D gene: NA; clone size: once; CDR3 protein: CASRQRYGYTF; CDR3 DNA: TGTGCCAGTAGACAGCGCTATGGCTACACCTTC
V gene: TRBV4-3; CDR3 length: 17; J gene: TRBJ2-5; D gene: TRBD2; clone size: few; CDR3 protein: CASSQEGGRALGETQYF; CDR3 DNA: TGCGCCAGCAGCCAAGAAGGCGGGAGGGCCCTTGGAGAGACCCAGTACTTC
V gene: TRBV30; CDR3 length: 12; J gene: TRBJ2-7; D gene: NA; clone size: once; CDR3 protein: CAWSGGAYEQYF; CDR3 DNA: TGTGCCTGGAGCGGGGGAGCCTACGAGCAGTACTTC
V gene: TRBV5-5; CDR3 length: 16; J gene: TRBJ1-2; D gene: TRBD1; clone size: NA; CDR3 protein: CASSSRSGQDAFGYTF; CDR3 DNA: TGTGCCAGCAGCTCTCGATCCGGACAGGACGCATTTGGCTACACCTTC
V gene: TRBV4-2; CDR3 length: 19; J gene: TRBJ2-5; D gene: TRBD2; clone size: NA; CDR3 protein: CASSQEIIFSGSFSETQYF; CDR3 DNA: TGTGCCAGCAGCCAAGAAATCATCTTCAGCGGGAGTTTTTCGGAGACCCAGTACTTC
V gene: TRBV28; CDR3 length: 14; J gene: TRBJ1-5; D gene: NA; clone size: NA; CDR3 protein: CASSLSGPDQPQHF; CDR3 DNA: TGTGCCAGCAGTTTATCGGGCCCGGATCAGCCCCAGCATTTT
V gene: TRBV9; CDR3 length: 15; J gene: TRBJ1-4; D gene: NA; clone size: NA; CDR3 protein: CASSVAAGRGEKLFF; CDR3 DNA: TGTGCCAGCAGCGTAGCGGCCGGTCGGGGTGAAAAACTGTTTTTT
V gene: TRBV6-1; CDR3 length: 16; J gene: TRBJ2-2; D gene: TRBD2; clone size: NA; CDR3 protein: CASSEAVAGPTGELFF; CDR3 DNA: TGTGCCAGCAGTGAAGCGGTAGCGGGACCTACCGGGGAGCTGTTTTTT
V gene: TRBV5-4; CDR3 length: 14; J gene: TRBJ2-7; D gene: NA; clone size: NA; CDR3 protein: CASSLAGTDHEQYF; CDR3 DNA: TGTGCCAGCAGCTTGGCCGGGACTGACCACGAGCAGTACTTC
V gene: TRBV7-9; CDR3 length: 14; J gene: TRBJ2-7; D gene: TRBD1; clone size: NA; CDR3 protein: CASSYTTGSSEQYF; CDR3 DNA: TGCGCCAGCAGCTACACGACAGGGTCGAGCGAGCAGTACTTC
V gene: TRBV5-1; CDR3 length: 14; J gene: TRBJ2-5; D gene: TRBD1; clone size: few; CDR3 protein: CASSARDRQETQYF; CDR3 DNA: TGCGCCAGCAGCGCCCGGGACAGACAAGAGACCCAGTACTTC
V gene: TRBV10-3; CDR3 length: 17; J gene: TRBJ2-5; D gene: TRBD2; clone size: NA; CDR3 protein: CAISESGLAGGQETQYF; CDR3 DNA: TGTGCCATCAGTGAGTCGGGACTAGCGGGCGGCCAAGAGACCCAGTACTTC
V gene: TRBV18; CDR3 length: 14; J gene: TRBJ1-1; D gene: NA; clone size: NA; CDR3 protein: CASSLGGLNTEAFF; CDR3 DNA: TGTGCCAGCTCACTTGGGGGGTTGAACACTGAAGCTTTCTTT
V gene: TRBV7-2; CDR3 length: 16; J gene: TRBJ2-5; D gene: TRBD2; clone size: NA; CDR3 protein: CASSLHTAGSQETQYF; CDR3 DNA: TGTGCCAGCAGCTTACACACAGCGGGAAGCCAAGAGACCCAGTACTTC
V gene: TRBV30; CDR3 length: 15; J gene: TRBJ2-1; D gene: TRBD2; clone size: once; CDR3 protein: CAWSVGLAGANEQFF; CDR3 DNA: TGTGCCTGGAGTGTGGGTCTAGCGGGAGCCAATGAGCAGTTCTTC
V gene: TRBV30; CDR3 length: 16; J gene: TRBJ2-6; D gene: NA; clone size: NA; CDR3 protein: CAWSSPGPPGANVLTF; CDR3 DNA: TGTGCCTGGAGCTCCCCGGGGCCCCCTGGGGCCAACGTCCTGACTTTC
V gene: TRBV27; CDR3 length: 15; J gene: TRBJ2-5; D gene: TRBD1; clone size: NA; CDR3 protein: CASNSAGTDSRTQYF; CDR3 DNA: TGTGCCAGCAACTCCGCCGGGACAGACTCTCGGACCCAGTACTTC
V gene: TRBV7-3; CDR3 length: 14; J gene: TRBJ2-7; D gene: NA; clone size: NA; CDR3 protein: CASSLTGPGGEQYF; CDR3 DNA: TGTGCCAGCAGCTTAACGGGACCTGGGGGCGAGCAGTACTTC
V gene: TRBV5-4; CDR3 length: 17; J gene: TRBJ2-2; D gene: TRBD2; clone size: NA; CDR3 protein: CASSAGTSATNTGELFF; CDR3 DNA: TGTGCCAGCAGCGCGGGGACTAGCGCCACGAACACCGGGGAGCTGTTTTTT
V gene: TRBV11-2; CDR3 length: 13; J gene: TRBJ1-5; D gene: NA; clone size: NA; CDR3 protein: CASSLGSNQPQHF; CDR3 DNA: TGTGCCAGCAGCTTAGGTAGCAATCAGCCCCAGCATTTT
V gene: TRBV18; CDR3 length: 16; J gene: TRBJ2-1; D gene: TRBD2; clone size: NA; CDR3 protein: CASSPLTSGRAAEQFF; CDR3 DNA: TGTGCCAGCTCACCGCTGACTAGCGGGAGGGCCGCTGAGCAGTTCTTC
V gene: TRBV19; CDR3 length: 15; J gene: TRBJ2-7; D gene: NA; clone size: NA; CDR3 protein: CASSLIRDGSYEQYF; CDR3 DNA: TGTGCCAGTAGCCTGATCAGGGACGGCTCCTACGAGCAGTACTTC
V gene: TRBV11-2; CDR3 length: 17; J gene: TRBJ2-3; D gene: TRBD2; clone size: NA; CDR3 protein: CASSSGSSGRGTDTQYF; CDR3 DNA: TGTGCCAGCAGCTCGGGTTCTAGCGGGAGGGGTACAGATACGCAGTATTTT
V gene: TRBV6-1; CDR3 length: 14; J gene: TRBJ1-4; D gene: NA; clone size: few; CDR3 protein: CASSDYYLGEKLFF; CDR3 DNA: TGTGCCAGCAGTGATTACTATTTGGGAGAAAAACTGTTTTTT
V gene: TRBV28; CDR3 length: 14; J gene: TRBJ1-1; D gene: TRBD1; clone size: NA; CDR3 protein: CASTPRTGHTEAFF; CDR3 DNA: TGTGCCAGCACCCCTAGGACAGGCCACACTGAAGCTTTCTTT
V gene: TRBV28; CDR3 length: 14; J gene: TRBJ1-4; D gene: NA; clone size: NA; CDR3 protein: CASSLNSANEKLFF; CDR3 DNA: TGTGCCAGCAGTTTAAACAGTGCGAATGAAAAACTGTTTTTT
V gene: TRBV4-1; CDR3 length: 17; J gene: TRBJ2-5; D gene: TRBD2; clone size: NA; CDR3 protein: CASSLRASGAQQETQYF; CDR3 DNA: TGCGCCAGCAGCCTTAGGGCTAGCGGGGCCCAGCAAGAGACCCAGTACTTC
V gene: TRBV9; CDR3 length: 13; J gene: TRBJ1-1; D gene: NA; clone size: NA; CDR3 protein: CASSNSENTEAFF; CDR3 DNA: TGTGCCAGCAGCAACAGCGAGAACACTGAAGCTTTCTTT
V gene: TRBV5-6; CDR3 length: 14; J gene: TRBJ1-1; D gene: TRBD1; clone size: NA; CDR3 protein: CASSGTGAGTEAFF; CDR3 DNA: TGTGCCAGCAGCGGGACAGGGGCGGGCACTGAAGCTTTCTTT
V gene: TRBV4-2; CDR3 length: 17; J gene: TRBJ2-7; D gene: TRBD1; clone size: NA; CDR3 protein: CASSHPSQGVRSYEQYF; CDR3 DNA: TGTGCCAGCAGCCACCCCTCCCAGGGGGTGAGATCCTACGAGCAGTACTTC
V gene: TRBV6-1; CDR3 length: 15; J gene: TRBJ2-6; D gene: TRBD2; clone size: NA; CDR3 protein: CASSGGSSGANVLTF; CDR3 DNA: TGTGCCAGCAGCGGGGGGAGCTCTGGGGCCAACGTCCTGACTTTC
V gene: TRBV11-2; CDR3 length: 13; J gene: TRBJ1-1; D gene: NA; clone size: NA; CDR3 protein: CASSKTENTEAFF; CDR3 DNA: TGTGCCAGCAGCAAGACAGAGAACACTGAAGCTTTCTTT
V gene: TRBV6-5; CDR3 length: 13; J gene: TRBJ2-1; D gene: TRBD2; clone size: NA; CDR3 protein: CASKVTSGNEQFF; CDR3 DNA: TGTGCCAGCAAAGTGACTAGCGGGAATGAGCAGTTCTTC
V gene: TRBV7-2; CDR3 length: 13; J gene: TRBJ2-1; D gene: TRBD2; clone size: NA; CDR3 protein: CASSLYSGSRRFF; CDR3 DNA: TGTGCCAGCAGCTTGTATAGCGGGAGTCGGCGATTCTTC
V gene: TRBV2; CDR3 length: 15; J gene: TRBJ1-1; D gene: NA; clone size: few; CDR3 protein: CASSPQGLGNTEAFF; CDR3 DNA: TGTGCCAGCAGCCCACAGGGTCTAGGGAACACTGAAGCTTTCTTT